This TCR beta chain was found in a study of T cell changes during pregnancy in multiple sclerosis. Germline V gene sequence: CDR1 SEHNR, CDR2 FQNEAQ (reference sequence). V lost 3 bases and J 0 bases, leaving 7 bases between the germline ends. The CDR3 loop spans 14 amino acids. The data were produced by immunoSEQ multiplex PCR, yet TCRdb's version contains in-frame clones alone and is incomplete. The repertoire holds roughly 89,000 clones, approximately 92% seen once, with approximately 4.5% in the top ten. The chain is built from TRBV7-9 and TRBJ2-3, with D hard to call. The sequenced sample was peripheral blood, obtained in the first trimester of pregnancy. The clonotype comes from a female donor with multiple sclerosis, enrolled in a pregnancy study. The CDR3 DNA follows: TGTGCCAGCAGCTTGGAGATAAGCACAGATACGCAGTATTTT. Amino acid sequence: CASSLEISTDTQYF.